The next 9 T cell receptor beta chains were all read from a single sample in a study of spatial heterogeneity in lung cancer. TCRdb analysed the 5' RACE reads with MiXCR anew, one entry per CDR3 protein. The sample records roughly 48,000 distinct CDR3 sequences, 5.3% being singletons. Noted time point: sample taken at primary tumor resection. Extraction of whole RNA from tumor, nontumor lung or frozen PBMC preceded unsorted sequencing. Sequencing used PBMCs, obtained at surgery. The receptors derive from a male donor with early-stage non-small cell lung cancer.

At least ten counts were recorded for this clonotype. The chain recombines TRBV20-1 with TRBJ2-1; 9 bases map to TRBD2. J was trimmed by 8 bases and V by 3 bases; bases with no gene match: 8. The CDR3 is made up of 14 amino acids. Germline V gives CDR1 DFQATT, CDR2 SNEGSKA (reference sequence). CDR3 DNA: TGCAGTGCTAGTTATAGCGGGAGTACCGATGAGCAGTTCTTC. Translated: CSASYSGSTDEQFF.

Remarks on this clonotype: A much bigger clone sits one base away, suggesting this may be a read error. This rearrangement joins TRBV2 to TRBJ2-4; a weak D match, TRBD1 (6 bases). Germline-derived CDR1 and CDR2 are SNHLY and FYNNEI. The CDR3 length is 12 residues. This CDR3 is CAGSEDRNIQYF. For the CDR3, the DNA is TGTGCCGGCAGCGAGGACAGAAACATTCAGTACTTC.

This clonotype was detected many times. A much larger clone differs from this one at a single base, so this may be a read error. V gene TRBV2 combines with J gene TRBJ2-7, with TRBD2 matching over 12 bases. Germline CDR1 and CDR2: SNHLY and FYNNEI. Unmatched junction bases numbered 4, after V lost 6 bases and J lost 4 bases. This CDR3 contains 14 residues. CDR3 DNA: TGTGCCAGCAGCCCGACTAGCGGGAGATACGAGCAGTACTTC. It translates to CASSPTSGRYEQYF. The full variable domain, in which reference TRBV2 and TRBJ2-7 provide the parts outside the CDR3, is EPEVTQTPSHQVTQMGQEVILRCVPISNHLYFYWYRQILGQKVEFLVSFYNNEISEKSEIFDDQFSVERPDGSNFTLKIRSTKLEDSAMYFCASSPTSGRYEQYFGPGTRLTVT.

This clonotype was found a few times. This sequence joins TRBV7-7 and TRBJ2-1, with unresolved D. The CDR3 spans 12 residues. V was trimmed by 4 bases and J by 10 bases, leaving 11 bases between them. The V gene's germline CDR1 is SSHAT and CDR2 FNYEAQ (reference sequence). CDR3 residues: CASSSIRSEQFF. As DNA, the CDR3 is TGTGCCAGCAGCTCAATAAGAAGCGAGCAGTTCTTC.

CDR3 nucleotide sequence: TGTGCCTGGACCCGATGGGGGCGGGGAATAGATACGCAGTATTTT. Encoded protein: CAWTRWGRGIDTQYF. V is TRBV30 and J is TRBJ2-3; D tentatively fits TRBD1 or TRBD2 (6 bases each). Germline values: CDR1 GTSNPN, CDR2 SVGIG (reference sequence). Trimming shortened V by 4 bases and J by 5 bases, and 19 bases separated the two germline ends. This CDR3 is 15 amino acids long. Full variable domain (outside the CDR3, taken from reference TRBV30 and TRBJ2-3): SQTIHQWPATLVQPVGSPLSLECTVEGTSNPNLYWYRQAAGRGLQLLFYSVGIGQISSEVPQNLSASRPQDRQFILSSKKLLLSDSGFYLCAWTRWGRGIDTQYFGPGTRLTVL.

This clonotype showed up many times. V is TRBV29-1 and J is TRBJ1-3, with D tentatively TRBD1 (5 bases). The germline CDR1 and CDR2 sequences are SQVTM and ANQGSEA. The CDR3 extends over 11 amino acids. The V and J ends lost 4 bases and 4 bases respectively, with 5 bases between them. CDR3 in DNA: TGCAGCGTTGGACAGGGAAACACCATATATTTT. Its protein is CSVGQGNTIYF.

This clonotype was found many times. The rearrangement links TRBV5-1 to TRBJ2-7, with a possible D match to TRBD2 (5 bases). Germline CDR1 SGHRS, CDR2 YFSETQ. The CDR3 is 15 residues long. Trimming removed 0 bases from V and 5 bases from J, with 15 bases in between. The DNA of the CDR3 is TGCGCCAGCAGCTTGGGGCGGGCGCAATTCGACGAGCAGTACTTC. Its translation: CASSLGRAQFDEQYF.

Many counts were recorded for this clonotype. V is TRBV29-1 and J is TRBJ2-1, with D hard to call. Germline CDR1 is SQVTM and CDR2 is ANQGSEA. Trimming left V 0 bases short and J 7 bases short, with 16 bases between. The CDR3 contains 15 residues. The CDR3 DNA reads as TGCAGCGTTGAAGATCTCGGCCTTATGGGGAATGAGCAGTTCTTC. Translating it yields CSVEDLGLMGNEQFF.

This clonotype showed up many times. The genes are TRBV4-2 and TRBJ2-7, with D perhaps TRBD1 or TRBD2 (6 bases each). Germline CDR1 is LGHNA and CDR2 is YNFKEQ. Deletions cut 4 bases from V and 6 bases from J, with 22 bases between. CDR3 length: 16 amino acids. CDR3 nucleotide sequence: TGTGCCAGCAGCCGCCCCAGAGGGGGGCGCTTGGTCGAGCAGTACTTC. Protein product: CASSRPRGGRLVEQYF.